This T cell receptor (beta chain) was retrieved from a study of blood T cell repertoires in COVID-19. Overall study context: Some COVID-19 samples were acute and others convalescent; all came from the United States, Italy and Spain. Sources were T cells, B-cell-depleted T cells, or PBMCs; the material itself was cDNA or gDNA.

Original processing notes: By means of reference gene primer amplification, nucleated cell counts were estimated. The table came from immunoSEQ multiplex PCR; TCRdb's copy has only in-frame clones and leaves some out. V and J calls and clone size are those listed in that table; D and trimming were worked out from the DNA. The sample has under 130,000 clones, less than 85% seen once. CDR1 MNHNY and CDR2 SVGAGI come from the germline V gene (reference sequence). The V end was cut by 6 bases, the J end by 0 bases, with 12 bases between. This CDR3 contains 15 residues. This receptor was identified in a man between 70 and 80 years old with active or convalescent COVID-19. The chain uses TRBV6-6 and TRBJ1-5; D may be TRBD1 (6 bases). Sequencing input: peripheral blood. CDR3 in DNA: TGTGCCAGCAGACGGGACAACTATAGCAATCAGCCCCAGCATTTT. This gives the protein CASRRDNYSNQPQHF.